This T cell receptor (beta chain) was profiled in a study of T cells of healthy individuals. This clonotype came up many times. Germline V gene lookup returns CDR1 MNHEY and CDR2 SMNVEV (reference sequence). With 6 bases removed from V and 2 bases from J, the gap between germline ends came to 14 bases. The CDR3 has 14 residues. Using its own MiXCR run on the 5' RACE reads, TCRdb lists one record per CDR3 protein. The table has 65,000 to 95,000 distinct CDR3 sequences, roughly 5.1% seen once. The chain has TRBV27 and TRBJ2-7, with D unresolved. This sequence was found in a female donor in good health. CDR3 in amino acids: CASRPVSVAYEQYF. The CDR3 region has the DNA TGTGCCAGCAGACCTGTCTCCGTAGCCTACGAGCAGTACTTC.